The 21 T cell receptor beta chains below all came from one sample that was sequenced in a study of T cell repertoires in cytomegalovirus infection. No antigen is known for these receptors. Each CDR3 protein gets one entry after TCRdb re-called the reads with MiXCR. The table lists 900,000 to 950,000 distinct CDR3 sequences, around 31% of them singletons. Sequenced material: cultured CD8+ T cells from PBMCs, taken from culture after CMV antigen stimulation. Source of these receptors: a human donor in good health (CMV status not recorded). Some clones in this sample may be carry-over from other donors' samples.

A few counts support this clonotype. The rearrangement links TRBV6-5 to TRBJ2-1; D perhaps matches TRBD2 (5 bases). V was clipped by 7 bases and J by 7 bases, with 20 bases between them. From germline, CDR1 is MNHEY and CDR2 SVGAGI. The CDR3 contains 15 residues. Written as DNA, the CDR3 is TGTGCCAGCACCCCGGGATCCAATCGCAGGAATGAGCAGTTCTTC. Its protein product is CASTPGSNRRNEQFF.

This clonotype was detected only a few times. Here the CDR3 reads CASSPEGGRTKQETQYF. Written as DNA, the CDR3 is TGTGCCAGCAGCCCCGAAGGTGGCAGGACCAAACAAGAGACCCAGTACTTC. V is TRBV7-3 and J is TRBJ2-5, with unresolved D. The CDR3 loop spans 17 amino acids. Trimming took off 5 bases at V and 2 bases at J, with 21 bases between the two ends. Germline assignment: CDR1 SGHTA and CDR2 FQGTGA.

This clonotype was counted between two and nine times. The chain links TRBV2 to TRBJ2-1, with D unclear. The V and J ends lost 0 bases and 0 bases respectively, with 12 bases between them. CDR3 length equals 17 residues. Germline-derived CDR1 and CDR2 are SNHLY and FYNNEI. CDR3 amino acids: CASSEAPGGTSYNEQFF. The CDR3, as DNA: TGTGCCAGCAGTGAAGCGCCCGGCGGTACCTCCTACAATGAGCAGTTCTTC.

This chain connects TRBV24-1 to TRBJ2-4; no clear D gene. V lost 4 bases, J lost 6 bases, and 6 bases lay in between. Germline CDR1 reads KGHDR; CDR2 reads SFDVKD. This CDR3 contains 12 residues. This chain's CDR3 is CATSDRRNIQYF. Here the CDR3 DNA reads TGTGCCACCAGTGACAGGAGAAACATTCAGTACTTC.

This clonotype came up many times. The chain uses TRBV7-8 and TRBJ2-2; D is possibly TRBD2 (5 bases). Germline V gives CDR1 SGHVS, CDR2 FQNEAQ. Trimming shortened V by 5 bases and J by 1 base, and 11 bases separated the two germline ends. The CDR3 contains 15 residues. Written as DNA, the CDR3 is TGTGCCAGCAGCCCCACTAGGATGAACACCGGGGAGCTGTTTTTT. Its translation: CASSPTRMNTGELFF.

In its sample, this clonotype was seen a few times. The chain employs TRBV7-8 and TRBJ2-2; the D call may be TRBD1 or TRBD2 (6 bases each). V was trimmed by 5 bases and J by 4 bases, leaving 23 bases between them. CDR1 and CDR2 from the germline V gene are SGHVS and FQNEAQ. The CDR3 runs to 18 residues. The chain's CDR3 is CASSPYLSGGRGTGELFF. In DNA, the CDR3 is TGTGCCAGCAGCCCATACCTATCCGGGGGCCGTGGCACCGGGGAGCTGTTTTTT. The full variable domain, with the rest looked up from reference TRBV7-8 and TRBJ2-2, is GAGVSQSPRYKVAKRGQDVALRCDPISGHVSLFWYQQALGQGPEFLTYFQNEAQLDKSGLPSDRFFAERPEGSVSTLKIQRTQQEDSAVYLCASSPYLSGGRGTGELFFGEGSRLTVL.

This clonotype was detected only a few times. The chain couples TRBV5-4 to TRBJ1-2, with TRBD1 as a possible D gene (5 bases). The CDR3 consists of 12 residues. Germline CDR1 SGHNT, CDR2 YYREEE (reference sequence). With 6 bases removed from V and 4 bases from J, the gap between germline ends came to 10 bases. The CDR3, as DNA: TGTGCCAGCACCGGGGGGATCTATGGCTACACCTTC. The encoded protein is CASTGGIYGYTF.

V usage is TRBV19 and J usage is TRBJ1-1; D might be TRBD1 (5 bases). CDR3 length: 13 residues. With 8 bases removed from V and 1 base from J, the gap between germline ends came to 11 bases. Germline assignment: CDR1 LNHDA and CDR2 SQIVND (reference sequence). Here the CDR3 DNA reads TGTGCCAGTGGGGACCACAGGAACACTGAAGCTTTCTTT. This codes for CASGDHRNTEAFF.

This sequence joins TRBV9 and TRBJ1-6; 7 positions match TRBD1. The CDR3 length is 16 residues. V gave up 2 bases and J gave up 14 bases; unmatched junction bases: 16. The V gene's germline CDR1 is SGDLS and CDR2 YYNGEE. This CDR3 reads CASSVPLTGKFVTLHF. Here the CDR3 DNA reads TGTGCCAGCAGCGTGCCCTTGACAGGGAAGTTCGTCACCCTCCACTTT.

This clonotype was seen a handful of times. This rearrangement joins TRBV4-1 to TRBJ1-2; D uncertain. The CDR3 spans 15 residues. Germline V gene sequence: CDR1 MGHRA, CDR2 YSYEKL. Trimming pared 0 bases from V and 4 bases from J, leaving 12 bases between. The CDR3 DNA reads as TGCGCCAGCAGCCAAGATAAGAATAGTGGCTATGGCTACACCTTC. Its translation is CASSQDKNSGYGYTF.

J is TRBJ2-6 and V is TRBV5-1; maybe TRBD2 (6 bases). Per germline, CDR1 SGHRS and CDR2 YFSETQ. V was cut by 0 bases and J by 0 bases, with 16 bases left in between. The CDR3 has 19 amino acids. The CDR3 loop is CASSLVPGSGSSGANVLTF. As DNA, the CDR3 is TGCGCCAGCAGCTTGGTGCCGGGGTCCGGGAGCTCTGGGGCCAACGTCCTGACTTTC.

In its sample, this clonotype was seen many times. The rearrangement links TRBV25-1 to TRBJ2-1, with 8 bases aligning to TRBD2. The trim removed 8 bases at V and 6 bases at J, leaving 9 bases unmatched. Germline V gives CDR1 MGHDK, CDR2 SYGVNS. The CDR3 length is 14 residues. The CDR3 protein is CASGHREGGNEQFF. The DNA of the CDR3 is TGTGCCAGCGGACATCGGGAGGGTGGCAATGAGCAGTTCTTC.

V gene TRBV10-3 combines with J gene TRBJ1-1, with 7 bases lining up with TRBD1. Germline CDR1 is ENHRY and CDR2 is SYGVKD. CDR3 length: 16 amino acids. J was trimmed by 0 bases and V by 6 bases; bases with no gene match: 10. As DNA, the CDR3 is TGTGCCATCAGGTTGGACAGGAGTTATATGAACACTGAAGCTTTCTTT. As protein: CAIRLDRSYMNTEAFF.

DNA of the CDR3: TGTGCCACCCCGCGGACAGGGGCAAGGACCGGGGAGCTGTTTTTT. Its translation is CATPRTGARTGELFF. The gene calls are TRBV19 and TRBJ2-2; 9 positions agree with TRBD1. V was pared by 10 bases and J by 5 bases, with 11 bases of the junction left unmatched. Germline CDR1 reads LNHDA; CDR2 reads SQIVND (reference sequence). CDR3 length equals 15 residues.

This clonotype has just a few counts. This chain links TRBV4-1 with TRBJ1-1, with D unresolved. There are 15 residues in the CDR3. Germline V lookup: CDR1 MGHRA, CDR2 YSYEKL. V was clipped by 0 bases and J by 3 bases, with 11 bases between them. Here the CDR3 DNA reads TGCGCCAGCAGCCAAGAGCGAGGGATGGACACTGAAGCTTTCTTT. Residues: CASSQERGMDTEAFF.

This clonotype was counted between two and nine times. The rearrangement joins TRBV4-1 to TRBJ2-7; D may match TRBD1 or TRBD2 (7 bases each). Between the trimmed V and J ends, which lost 2 bases and 2 bases, there was a span of 19 bases. This CDR3 has 17 amino acids. Germline assignment: CDR1 MGHRA and CDR2 YSYEKL. CDR3 nucleotide sequence: TGCGCCAGCAGCCAAATTCTAGGAGCAGGGGGGGCCTACGAGCAGTACTTC. Its protein is CASSQILGAGGAYEQYF.

The chain is built from TRBV6-6 and TRBJ1-2; 8 nucleotides line up with TRBD1. In germline, CDR1 is MNHNY, CDR2 SVGAGI (reference sequence). The V segment lost 6 bases and the J segment 2 bases; nucleotides outside the gene matches: 11. This CDR3 has 16 residues. For the CDR3, the DNA is TGTGCCAGCAGCCATACCTCGACAGGGGTCAACTATGGCTACACCTTC. Amino acids: CASSHTSTGVNYGYTF.

This clonotype was counted a single time. V and J are TRBV12-3 or TRBV12-4 and TRBJ2-2, with D perhaps given as TRBD1 or TRBD2 (6 bases each). The CDR3 has 15 amino acids. V lost 2 bases and J lost 4, with 11 bases in between. CDR3 sequence: CASSLTGAGTGELFF. CDR3 bases: TGTGCCAGCAGTTTAACGGGGGCGGGCACCGGGGAGCTGTTTTTT.

This clonotype was detected many times. The V and J genes are TRBV7-8 and TRBJ2-2; D uncertain. The CDR3 extends over 15 amino acids. CDR1 is SGHVS, CDR2 FQNEAQ, per germline. V dropped 4 bases and J dropped 2 bases, with 11 bases sitting between them. CDR3 in DNA: TGTGCCAGCAGCTCCTGGGCCGATAACACCGGGGAGCTGTTTTTT. Its translation: CASSSWADNTGELFF. Filled out from reference TRBV7-8 and TRBJ2-2, the complete variable domain reads GAGVSQSPRYKVAKRGQDVALRCDPISGHVSLFWYQQALGQGPEFLTYFQNEAQLDKSGLPSDRFFAERPEGSVSTLKIQRTQQEDSAVYLCASSSWADNTGELFFGEGSRLTVL.

This chain connects TRBV5-8 to TRBJ2-1; TRBD1 agrees at 9 bases. The CDR3 is 16 amino acids. J lost 6 bases, V lost 2 bases, and 9 bases had no gene match. The V gene's germline CDR1 is SGHTS and CDR2 YDEGEE. Here the CDR3 DNA reads TGTGCCAGCAGCTTATCCCGGGACAGGGAATTCAATGAGCAGTTCTTC. As protein: CASSLSRDREFNEQFF.

The V call is TRBV5-5, the J call TRBJ1-2; 10 bases agree with TRBD1. The CDR3 spans 16 residues. V was pared by 4 bases and J by 1 base, with 7 bases of the junction left unmatched. The germline V gene encodes CDR1 SGHKS and CDR2 YYEKEE (reference sequence). The CDR3 sequence: CASSIGTGDFNYGYTF. In DNA, the CDR3 is TGTGCCAGCAGCATCGGGACAGGGGATTTTAACTATGGCTACACCTTC.